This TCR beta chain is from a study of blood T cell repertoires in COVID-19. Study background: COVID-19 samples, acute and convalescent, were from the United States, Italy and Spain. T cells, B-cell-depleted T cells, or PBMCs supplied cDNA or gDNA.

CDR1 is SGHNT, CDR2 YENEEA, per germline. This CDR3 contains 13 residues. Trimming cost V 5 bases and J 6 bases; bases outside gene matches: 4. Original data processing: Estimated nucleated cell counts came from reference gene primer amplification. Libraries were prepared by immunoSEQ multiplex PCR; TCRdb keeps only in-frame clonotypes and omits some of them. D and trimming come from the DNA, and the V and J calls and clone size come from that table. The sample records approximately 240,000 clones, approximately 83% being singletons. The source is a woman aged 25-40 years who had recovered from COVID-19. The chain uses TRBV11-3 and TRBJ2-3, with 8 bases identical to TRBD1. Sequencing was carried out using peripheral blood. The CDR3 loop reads CASSLTGGDTQYF. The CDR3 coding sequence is TGTGCCAGCAGCCTAACAGGGGGGGATACGCAGTATTTT. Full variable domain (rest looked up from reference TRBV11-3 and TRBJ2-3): EAGVVQSPRYKIIEKKQPVAFWCNPISGHNTLYWYLQNLGQGPELLIRYENEEAVDDSQLPKDRFSAERLKGVDSTLKIQPAELGDSAVYLCASSLTGGDTQYFGPGTRLTVL.